A selection of T cell receptor beta chains follows, all from one sample in a study of blood T cells in healthy people across ages. One entry per CDR3 protein, called by TCRdb with MiXCR from the 5' RACE reads. This repertoire shows over 1,300,000 distinct CDR3 sequences, 45% to 70% found once; its top ten account for more than 6%. The sequencing sample was made of blood. The receptors come from a man aged 18 to 30 in good health. Both conserved end residues are part of each CDR3. A D gene is named only where the DNA matches it firmly. Clone size is shown for a subset of rows, as once, few, many or a class of expanded clone.

>TRBJ1-2|.|TRBV4-3|few
CASSQAKVGTQRGYTF
TGCGCCAGCAGCCAAGCCAAGGTCGGGACTCAACGGGGCTACACCTTC
>TRBJ2-2|.|TRBV10-3|.
CAISLGQTTGELFF
TGTGCCATCAGTCTTGGACAGACCACCGGGGAGCTGTTTTTT
>TRBJ1-2|.|TRBV4-1|.
CASSQAKGLTNYGYTF
TGCGCCAGCAGCCAAGCAAAGGGGCTGACTAACTATGGCTACACCTTC
>TRBJ2-1|.|TRBV15|.
CATSGVEQFF
TGTGCCACCAGCGGGGTAGAGCAGTTCTTC
>TRBJ2-1|TRBD2|TRBV7-8|.
CASSPNRTSRNEQFF
TGTGCCAGCAGTCCTAATCGGACTAGCAGGAATGAGCAGTTCTTC
>TRBJ2-4|TRBD1|TRBV20-1|.
CSARPTGENIQYF
TGCAGTGCTAGACCGACAGGGGAAAACATTCAGTACTTC
>TRBJ1-2|.|TRBV28|.
CASRQEGSGYTF
TGTGCCAGCCGCCAGGAGGGGTCTGGCTACACCTTC
>TRBJ2-7|.|TRBV4-1|.
CAGSQDNGSPQYF
TGCGCCGGCAGCCAAGATAATGGATCTCCCCAGTACTTC
>TRBJ1-2|.|TRBV29-1|.
CSVVLGAGGYTF
TGCAGCGTTGTTCTGGGCGCCGGAGGCTACACCTTC
>TRBJ2-3|.|TRBV20-1|.
CSAQDWNTDTQYF
TGCAGTGCCCAGGACTGGAACACAGATACGCAGTATTTT
>TRBJ2-7|TRBD2|TRBV9|many
CASSPTPGLAVTEQYF
TGTGCCAGCAGCCCCACTCCGGGACTAGCGGTAACGGAGCAGTACTTC
>TRBJ2-7|TRBD1|TRBV5-1|few
CASSLRGRSTDEQYF
TGCGCCAGCAGCTTAAGGGGGCGCAGCACCGACGAGCAGTACTTC
>TRBJ2-6|TRBD1|TRBV2|.
CASSGDRGAGANVLTF
TGTGCCAGCAGTGGGGACAGGGGAGCTGGGGCCAACGTCCTGACTTTC
>TRBJ2-7|.|TRBV20-1|.
CSARAERNYEQYF
TGCAGTGCTAGAGCGGAGCGGAACTACGAGCAGTACTTC
>TRBJ1-5|TRBD1|TRBV4-1|.
CASSQDGQGYQPQHF
TGCGCCAGCAGCCAAGATGGACAGGGATATCAGCCCCAGCATTTT
>TRBJ1-1|.|TRBV10-2|.
CASRPRRNTEAFF
TGCGCCAGCAGGCCCAGGCGGAACACTGAAGCTTTCTTT
>TRBJ2-3|.|TRBV7-9|once
CASSHDEEEDTQYF
TGTGCCAGCAGTCACGACGAGGAGGAAGATACGCAGTATTTT
>TRBJ1-2|.|TRBV7-2|.
CASSPGGAYYGYIF
TGTGCCAGCAGCCCCGGGGGGGCCTACTATGGCTACATCTTC
>TRBJ2-3|TRBD2|TRBV7-2|.
CASAASGFGDTQYF
TGTGCCAGCGCGGCTAGCGGGTTTGGAGATACGCAGTATTTT
>TRBJ2-1|.|TRBV5-1|.
CASNLVTNEQFF
TGCGCCAGCAACTTGGTAACTAATGAGCAGTTCTTC
>TRBJ2-4|.|TRBV12-3/TRBV12-4|few
CASRLGGAKNIQYF
TGTGCCAGCCGCCTTGGGGGGGCCAAAAACATTCAGTACTTC
>TRBJ1-5|TRBD1|TRBV29-1|once
CSVRGQGANQPQHF
TGCAGCGTTCGTGGACAGGGGGCTAATCAGCCCCAGCATTTT
>TRBJ2-2|TRBD2|TRBV5-6|.
CASSVIAGEDTGELFF
TGTGCCAGCAGCGTCATAGCGGGAGAAGACACCGGGGAGCTGTTTTTT
>TRBJ2-7|.|TRBV5-1|few
CASSLGQRLYYEQYF
TGCGCCAGCAGCTTGGGGCAGCGACTCTACTACGAGCAGTACTTC
>TRBJ2-1|TRBD1|TRBV27|.
CATLRWTGVINEQFF
TGTGCCACCCTCCGCTGGACAGGGGTTATCAATGAGCAGTTCTTC
>TRBJ1-1|TRBD1|TRBV5-1|.
CASSLEVRGQTEAFF
TGCGCCAGCAGCTTGGAGGTCAGGGGGCAAACTGAAGCTTTCTTT
>TRBJ2-7|.|TRBV7-8|.
CASSPYWWAESYEQYF
TGTGCCAGCAGCCCCTATTGGTGGGCAGAAAGCTACGAGCAGTACTTC
>TRBJ2-3|.|TRBV27|.
CASGGIFTDTQYF
TGTGCCAGCGGCGGGATCTTCACAGATACGCAGTATTTT
>TRBJ2-5|TRBD2|TRBV20-1|.
CRTSRAGEETQYF
TGCAGGACCTCACGAGCGGGGGAAGAGACCCAGTACTTC
>TRBJ2-7|TRBD1|TRBV4-3|few
CASSQVAQGAYEQYF
TGCGCCAGCAGCCAAGTAGCACAGGGGGCATACGAGCAGTACTTC
>TRBJ2-1|.|TRBV29-1|once
CSVGRDSSYNEQFF
TGCAGCGTTGGGAGGGACAGCTCCTACAATGAGCAGTTCTTC
>TRBJ1-2|.|TRBV28|.
CASRPGQVVHPNYGYTF
TGTGCCAGCAGACCCGGACAAGTTGTCCACCCTAACTATGGCTACACCTTC
>TRBJ2-3|TRBD2|TRBV6-5|.
CASKPRLAGSTDTQYF
TGTGCCAGCAAACCCCGACTAGCGGGGAGCACAGATACGCAGTATTTT
>TRBJ2-7|TRBD2|TRBV12-3/TRBV12-4|.
CASSFSSGAYEQYF
TGTGCCAGCAGTTTCTCTAGCGGTGCCTACGAGCAGTACTTC
>TRBJ1-2|.|TRBV12-3/TRBV12-4|few
CASSLRVFGYTF
TGTGCCAGCAGTCTTAGGGTCTTTGGCTACACCTTC
>TRBJ1-5|.|TRBV3-1|.
CASGSGDQPQHF
TGTGCCAGCGGATCAGGGGACCAGCCCCAGCATTTT
>TRBJ2-1|TRBD2|TRBV5-1|.
CASSSPETSYEQFF
TGCGCCAGCAGCTCTCCCGAGACTAGCTATGAGCAGTTCTTC
>TRBJ2-1|TRBD2|TRBV20-1|many
CSARGVAGEFNEQFF
TGCAGTGCTAGAGGGGTAGCGGGGGAGTTCAATGAGCAGTTCTTC